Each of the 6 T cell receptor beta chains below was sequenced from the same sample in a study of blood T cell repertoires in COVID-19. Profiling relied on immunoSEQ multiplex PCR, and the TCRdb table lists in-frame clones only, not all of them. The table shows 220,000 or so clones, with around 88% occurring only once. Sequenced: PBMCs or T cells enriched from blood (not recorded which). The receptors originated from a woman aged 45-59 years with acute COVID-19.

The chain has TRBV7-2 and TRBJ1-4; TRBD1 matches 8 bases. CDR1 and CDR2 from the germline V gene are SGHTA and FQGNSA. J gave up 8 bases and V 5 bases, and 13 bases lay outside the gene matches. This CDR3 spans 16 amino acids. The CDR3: CASSTNGVGDREKLFF. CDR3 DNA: TGTGCCAGCAGCACGAATGGTGTAGGGGACAGGGAAAAACTGTTTTTT.

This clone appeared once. The CDR3, as DNA: TGCGCCAGCAGCCTAGGAGGAGAGCAGACCCAGTACTTC. Residues: CASSLGGEQTQYF. V usage is TRBV4-3 and J usage is TRBJ2-5; the D gene is possibly TRBD2 (5 bases). V lost 4 bases and J 6 bases, leaving 12 bases between the germline ends. Germline V gives CDR1 LGHNA, CDR2 YSLEER. This CDR3 comprises 13 residues.

CDR3 sequence reads: CSVDLSYQETQYF. CDR3 DNA: TGCAGCGTTGACCTGTCGTACCAAGAGACCCAGTACTTC. The chain couples TRBV29-1 to TRBJ2-5; D not certain. Germline lookup yields CDR1 SQVTM and CDR2 ANQGSEA. The CDR3 sequence is 13 residues long. Trimming took 3 bases from V and 0 from J, leaving 8 bases between them. The full variable domain, with the rest looked up from reference TRBV29-1 and TRBJ2-5, is SAVISQKPSRDICQRGTSLTIQCQVDSQVTMMFWYRQQPGQSLTLIATANQGSEATYESGFVIDKFPISRPNLTFSTLTVSNMSPEDSSIYLCSVDLSYQETQYFGPGTRLLVL.

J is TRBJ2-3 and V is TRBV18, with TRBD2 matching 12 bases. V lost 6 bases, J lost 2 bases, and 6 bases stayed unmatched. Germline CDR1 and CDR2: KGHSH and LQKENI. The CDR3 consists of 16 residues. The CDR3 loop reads CASSVSSGRDTDTQYF. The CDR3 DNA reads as TGTGCCAGCTCGGTTTCTAGCGGGAGGGACACAGATACGCAGTATTTT.

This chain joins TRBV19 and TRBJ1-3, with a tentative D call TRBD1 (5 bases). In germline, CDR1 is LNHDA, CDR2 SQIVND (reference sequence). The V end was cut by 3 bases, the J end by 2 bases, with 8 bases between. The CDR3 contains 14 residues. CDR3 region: CASSIGTPGNTIYF. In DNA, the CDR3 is TGTGCCAGTAGTATCGGGACTCCTGGAAACACCATATATTTT. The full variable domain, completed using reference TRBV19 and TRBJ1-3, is DGGITQSPKYLFRKEGQNVTLSCEQNLNHDAMYWYRQDPGQGLRLIYYSQIVNDFQKGDIAEGYSVSREKKESFPLTVTSAQKNPTAFYLCASSIGTPGNTIYFGEGSWLTVV.

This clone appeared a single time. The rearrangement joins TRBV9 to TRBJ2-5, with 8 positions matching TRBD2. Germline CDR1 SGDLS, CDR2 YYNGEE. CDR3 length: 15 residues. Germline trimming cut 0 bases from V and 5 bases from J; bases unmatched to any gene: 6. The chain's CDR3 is CASSVAGGLWETQYF. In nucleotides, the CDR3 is TGTGCCAGCAGCGTAGCGGGAGGGCTATGGGAGACCCAGTACTTC.